Below are 25 T cell receptor beta chains sequenced from a single sample in a study of spatial heterogeneity in lung cancer. TCRdb re-derived calls from the 5' RACE reads in MiXCR, one entry per CDR3 protein. The repertoire consists of 50,000 to 65,000 distinct CDR3 sequences, with roughly 8% occurring once and the leading ten covering roughly 15%. Documented time point: sample taken at primary tumor resection. Frozen PBMC, nontumor lung or tumor provided whole RNA, which was sequenced unsorted. Specimen: PBMCs, collected at surgery. All receptors come from a female donor with early-stage non-small cell lung cancer.

This clonotype was counted between two and nine times. This chain joins TRBV5-1 and TRBJ2-3; D not certain. Germline CDR1 is SGHRS and CDR2 is YFSETQ. The CDR3 is 14 amino acids. V was pared by 0 bases and J by 5 bases, with 10 bases between. CDR3 bases: TGCGCCAGCAGCTTGGCCCAGGTTGAAGATACGCAGTATTTT. Protein: CASSLAQVEDTQYF.

Many counts were recorded for this clonotype. This chain joins TRBV10-3 and TRBJ2-1, with 11 bases that match TRBD2. Germline CDR1 ENHRY, CDR2 SYGVKD. The V and J ends lost 6 bases and 7 bases, in that order; junction bases with no gene match: 5. The CDR3 length is 14 residues. CDR3 protein: CAIRLAGEVNEQFF. The CDR3 DNA follows: TGTGCCATCAGACTAGCGGGAGAGGTAAATGAGCAGTTCTTC.

The sample holds many counts of this clonotype. The CDR3 region has the DNA TGTGCCATCAGTGAGTCGGGCAATCAGCCCCAGCATTTT. As protein: CAISESGNQPQHF. This chain uses TRBV10-3 with TRBJ1-5, with unresolved D. V shed 0 bases and J shed 2 bases, with 2 bases lying between them. CDR1 and CDR2 from the germline V gene are ENHRY and SYGVKD. The CDR3 consists of 13 residues.

This clonotype was counted between two and nine times. The chain combines TRBV2 with TRBJ1-3; D call uncertain. The CDR3 runs 14 residues. Germline CDR1 SNHLY, CDR2 FYNNEI. With 6 bases removed from V and 3 bases from J, the gap between germline ends came to 12 bases. CDR3 coding DNA: TGTGCCAGCAGAACTGGTGAATTTGGAAACACCATATATTTT. Its protein product is CASRTGEFGNTIYF.

Many counts were recorded for this clonotype. The chain recombines TRBV4-2 with TRBJ2-3, with 8 bases matching TRBD2. This CDR3 is 16 amino acids long. In germline, CDR1 is LGHNA, CDR2 YNFKEQ. The junction had 4 bases not matched to a gene; V was cut back by 0 bases and J by 2 bases. The CDR3 loop is CASSQEVAGSTDTQYF. The CDR3 DNA follows: TGTGCCAGCAGCCAAGAGGTAGCGGGGTCCACAGATACGCAGTATTTT.

The chain combines TRBV15 with TRBJ2-7, with 8 bases identical to TRBD1. The germline V gene encodes CDR1 LNHNV and CDR2 YYDKDF (reference sequence). CDR3 length equals 15 residues. Trimming removed 0 bases from V and 4 bases from J; junction bases left unmatched: 5. The DNA for the CDR3 is TGTGCCACCAGCAGAGATTTAACAGGGGGGTACGAGCAGTACGTC. Its translation: CATSRDLTGGYEQYV.

The genes are TRBV3-1 and TRBJ2-1, with a tentative D call TRBD2 (5 bases). V lost 10 bases to trimming and J lost 3 bases, with 25 bases between them. The CDR3 runs to 17 residues. CDR1 and CDR2 from the germline V gene are LGHDT and YNNKEL (reference sequence). CDR3 coding DNA: TGTGCCACCAAAAAGATGGAGGCTACGAAGGGCTACAATGAGCAGTTCTTC. Translated: CATKKMEATKGYNEQFF.

The chain carries TRBV7-8 and TRBJ2-1; the D gene is possibly TRBD2 (5 bases). There are 14 residues in the CDR3. V lost 1 base and J lost 3, with 7 bases in between. Germline lookup yields CDR1 SGHVS and CDR2 FQNEAQ. The CDR3 spells CASSLGAVYNEQFF. As DNA, the CDR3 is TGTGCCAGCAGCTTAGGAGCGGTCTACAATGAGCAGTTCTTC.

The chain combines TRBV6-2 or TRBV6-3 with TRBJ1-2; D call uncertain. Trimming took off 2 bases at V and 5 bases at J, with 6 bases between the two ends. The CDR3 consists of 12 residues. The V gene's germline CDR1 is MNHEY and CDR2 SVGEGT. CDR3 loop: CASSYGQYGYTF. Written as DNA, the CDR3 is TGTGCCAGCAGTTACGGGCAGTATGGCTACACCTTC.

The gene calls are TRBV3-1 and TRBJ1-1; D not certain. CDR3 length: 13 residues. V was clipped by 4 bases and J by 1 base, with 7 bases between them. Germline loops: CDR1 LGHDT, CDR2 YNNKEL (reference sequence). CDR3 sequence: CASSPDGNTEAFF. CDR3 DNA sequence: TGTGCCAGCAGCCCGGATGGGAACACTGAAGCTTTCTTT.

This clonotype was counted at least ten times. The chain uses TRBV5-1 and TRBJ2-1, with TRBD1 matching over 7 bases. CDR1 and CDR2 (germline): SGHRS, YFSETQ. The V and J ends lost 3 bases and 4 bases, in that order; junction bases with no gene match: 4. The CDR3 consists of 14 residues. For the CDR3, the DNA is TGCGCCAGCAGCTGGGGGACAGAATACAATGAGCAGTTCTTC. It translates to CASSWGTEYNEQFF. The whole variable domain, filled in from reference TRBV5-1 and TRBJ2-1, reads KAGVTQTPRYLIKTRGQQVTLSCSPISGHRSVSWYQQTPGQGLQFLFEYFSETQRNKGNFPGRFSGRQFSNSRSEMNVSTLELGDSALYLCASSWGTEYNEQFFGPGTRLTVL.

This clonotype was detected ten times or more. The chain carries TRBV2 and TRBJ2-7; no firm D call. Trimming removed 6 bases at V and 0 bases at J, with 12 bases between. The CDR3 extends over 14 amino acids. Germline V lookup: CDR1 SNHLY, CDR2 FYNNEI. The DNA of the CDR3 is TGTGCCAGCAGGCCCGCTATGCCCTCCTACGAGCAGTACTTC. It encodes CASRPAMPSYEQYF.

The chain combines TRBV18 with TRBJ2-7; D is ambiguous. The CDR3 is 15 amino acids. Germline loops: CDR1 KGHSH, CDR2 LQKENI. V lost 1 base, J lost 2 bases, and 12 bases lay in between. The CDR3 DNA follows: TGTGCCAGCTCACCACTTTCCTCTCCAGCCTACGAGCAGTACTTC. It encodes CASSPLSSPAYEQYF. The whole variable domain, filled in from reference TRBV18 and TRBJ2-7, reads NAGVMQNPRHLVRRRGQEARLRCSPMKGHSHVYWYRQLPEEGLKFMVYLQKENIIDESGMPKERFSAEFPKEGPSILRIQQVVRGDSAAYFCASSPLSSPAYEQYFGPGTRLTVT.

This chain connects TRBV10-3 to TRBJ1-1, with D possibly TRBD1 on 6 matching bases. This CDR3 is built from 13 residues. Germline CDR1 is ENHRY and CDR2 is SYGVKD. V lost 0 bases and J 7 bases, leaving 9 bases between the germline ends. In nucleotides, the CDR3 is TGTGCCATCAGTGAGTCAGGGGGTGTTGAAGCTTTCTTT. The encoded protein is CAISESGGVEAFF.

The V gene is TRBV6-5, the J gene TRBJ2-3; 7 bases line up with TRBD1. With V trimmed by 4 bases and J by 1 base, 2 bases remained unmatched. CDR1 and CDR2 (germline): MNHEY, SVGAGI. The CDR3 has 14 residues. CDR3 DNA sequence: TGTGCCAGCAGTTCCGGACAGGGCACAGATACGCAGTATTTT. Its translation: CASSSGQGTDTQYF.

This clonotype was observed at least ten times. The chain uses TRBV7-2 and TRBJ1-2; possibly TRBD1 for D (6 bases). The ends were cut back, 1 base at V and 1 base at J, with 10 bases in the middle. The CDR3 sequence is 15 residues long. The germline V gene encodes CDR1 SGHTA and CDR2 FQGNSA. CDR3 sequence: CASSLGARGNYGYTF. As DNA, the CDR3 is TGTGCCAGCAGCTTAGGGGCCAGGGGTAACTATGGCTACACCTTC.

This clonotype was detected ten times or more. The chain uses TRBV27 and TRBJ2-5; 7 positions match TRBD2. The CDR3 spans 16 residues. The trim removed 0 bases at V and 2 bases at J, leaving 6 bases unmatched. Germline assignment: CDR1 MNHEY and CDR2 SMNVEV (reference sequence). CDR3 DNA: TGTGCCAGCAGTTTATCGTTAGGGGAGGGGCAAGAGACCCAGTACTTC. It encodes CASSLSLGEGQETQYF.

This clonotype came up many times. The chain joins TRBV29-1 to TRBJ2-7; 12 bases are a match to TRBD2. V lost 4 bases, J lost 2 bases, and 0 bases stayed unmatched. The CDR3 runs to 13 residues. CDR1 is SQVTM, CDR2 ANQGSEA, per germline. CDR3 nucleotide sequence: TGCAGCGTTGGGACTAGCGGGACCTACGAGCAGTACTTC. Translation gives CSVGTSGTYEQYF.

This clonotype was seen at least ten times. This chain joins TRBV27 and TRBJ1-3; the D gene is possibly TRBD1 (5 bases). The CDR3 is 16 residues long. V lost 7 bases and J lost 0, with 16 bases in between. Germline assignment: CDR1 MNHEY and CDR2 SMNVEV (reference sequence). The CDR3 spells CASNSPRQSSGNTIYF. The CDR3 DNA is TGTGCCAGCAACAGTCCGCGACAGAGCTCTGGAAACACCATATATTTT.

This clonotype was recorded at least ten times. The CDR3: CASSHPTQGSETQYF. The DNA of the CDR3 is TGCGCCAGCAGCCACCCTACGCAGGGCTCGGAGACCCAGTACTTC. The chain uses TRBV4-1 and TRBJ2-5; D possibly corresponds to TRBD1 (5 bases). Germline V CDR1 and CDR2: MGHRA, YSYEKL. The CDR3 covers 15 residues. Deletions cut 3 bases from V and 5 bases from J, with 16 bases between.

The CDR3 DNA is TGCAGTGCTGGAGCGGGGAACTATGGCTACACCTTC. This encodes CSAGAGNYGYTF. The chain links TRBV20-1 to TRBJ1-2; D is uncertain. The CDR3 has 12 residues. Germline CDR1 is DFQATT and CDR2 is SNEGSKA (reference sequence). With 5 bases removed from V and 2 bases from J, the gap between germline ends came to 9 bases.

This clonotype occurred many times. The chain joins TRBV28 to TRBJ2-7, with D possibly TRBD2 on 6 matching bases. CDR1 and CDR2 from the germline V gene are MDHEN and SYDVKM. This CDR3 is built from 15 residues. Deletions cut 5 bases from V and 5 bases from J, with 19 bases between. CDR3 nucleotide sequence: TGTGCCAGCAGTCCCCCGGGGGATGCGCGGGACGAGCAGTACTTC. Amino acids: CASSPPGDARDEQYF.

This clonotype showed up many times. The gene calls are TRBV7-2 and TRBJ2-6, with unresolved D. The germline gives CDR1 SGHTA, CDR2 FQGNSA. The CDR3 has 15 amino acids. The V and J ends lost 5 bases and 1 base respectively, with 9 bases between them. CDR3: CASSEAPSGANVLTF. DNA for the CDR3: TGTGCCAGCAGCGAAGCCCCTTCTGGGGCCAACGTCCTGACTTTC.

In this sample, this clonotype turned up many times. The J gene is TRBJ1-6, the V gene TRBV27; D call uncertain. CDR3 size: 16 residues. V lost 3 bases, J lost 7 bases, and 16 bases lay in between. Looked up from germline, CDR1 is MNHEY and CDR2 is SMNVEV (reference sequence). The CDR3 DNA reads as TGTGCCAGCAGTTTCGGAGGCCCTGCCATAAATTCACCCCTCCACTTT. This sequence encodes CASSFGGPAINSPLHF.

The gene calls are TRBV3-1 and TRBJ2-7; D tentatively reads TRBD1 or TRBD2 (6 bases each). CDR1 is LGHDT and CDR2 is YNNKEL in the germline V gene (reference sequence). The CDR3 is made up of 14 amino acids. Trimming removed 2 bases at V and 7 bases at J, with 15 bases between. CDR3 coding DNA: TGTGCCAGCAGCCAAAGTAAAGGGGGAGGAGAGCAGTACTTC. Protein: CASSQSKGGGEQYF.